The 15 T cell receptor beta chains listed next were all sequenced from one sample in a study of T cell changes during pregnancy in multiple sclerosis. The method was immunoSEQ multiplex PCR; TCRdb's version includes in-frame clones alone and lacks a portion of them. The profile shows around 78,000 clones, just over 90% of them singletons. The sample in question was peripheral blood, obtained in the second trimester of pregnancy. Every receptor here comes from a female donor with multiple sclerosis, enrolled in a pregnancy study.

V usage is TRBV7-2 and J usage is TRBJ1-2, with TRBD1 identical over 8 bases. Per the germline V gene, CDR1 is SGHTA and CDR2 is FQGNSA. CDR3 length: 16 amino acids. V trimming: 2 bases; J trimming: 8 bases; junction bases outside the gene matches: 13. In DNA, the CDR3 is TGTGCCAGCAGCTTATACGGACAGGGCGTAGGCTACGGCTACACCTTC. Amino acids: CASSLYGQGVGYGYTF. Full variable domain (remainder filled in from reference TRBV7-2 and TRBJ1-2): GAGVSQSPSNKVTEKGKDVELRCDPISGHTALYWYRQSLGQGLEFLIYFQGNSAPDKSGLPSDRFSAERTGGSVSTLTIQRTQQEDSAVYLCASSLYGQGVGYGYTFGSGTRLTVV.

The chain joins TRBV6-4 to TRBJ2-7; D is undetermined. Trimming removed 1 base from V and 1 base from J, with 5 bases in between. The CDR3 is 13 amino acids. Germline V CDR1 and CDR2: MRHNA, SNTAGT. The DNA for the CDR3 is TGTGCCAGCAGTGACTTCAGATCCTACGAGCAGTACTTC. Residues: CASSDFRSYEQYF.

This clone showed up just once. The gene calls are TRBV19 and TRBJ2-3, with 9 bases identical to TRBD2. From germline, CDR1 is LNHDA and CDR2 SQIVND (reference sequence). CDR3 size: 15 residues. Unmatched junction bases numbered 9, after V lost 7 bases and J lost 4 bases. The CDR3 nucleotides read TGTGCCAGTACCACCGCGGGGGGGCGCGCAGATACGCAGTATTTT. Residues: CASTTAGGRADTQYF.

As regards this clone: The junction departs from germline at one end; a sequencing error may be responsible. The chain's CDR3 is CASKVGRELF. The DNA for the CDR3 is TGTGCCAGCAAGGTGGGGCGGGAGCTCTTC. V usage is TRBV2 and J usage is TRBJ2-1, with 7 bases that match TRBD2. The CDR3 has 10 residues. CDR1 SNHLY and CDR2 FYNNEI come from the germline V gene.

This clone was seen once. This chain uses TRBV25-1 with TRBJ2-7, with a weak D call TRBD1 (5 bases). The CDR3 is 12 amino acids. Trimming removed 5 bases at V and 4 bases at J, with 9 bases between. Germline CDR1 and CDR2: MGHDK and SYGVNS. The CDR3: CASSSTDYEQYF. CDR3 nucleotide sequence: TGTGCCAGCAGTTCGACAGATTACGAGCAGTACTTC.

The chain carries TRBV19 and TRBJ2-1; weak D call: TRBD2 (5 bases). V shed 6 bases and J shed 1 base, with 13 bases lying between them. The CDR3 runs 15 residues. Germline V gives CDR1 LNHDA, CDR2 SQIVND (reference sequence). The CDR3 loop reads CASRLSAYSYNEQFF. The CDR3 nucleotides are TGTGCCAGTAGACTTAGCGCCTATTCCTACAATGAGCAGTTCTTC.

This clone was seen just once. The chain joins TRBV12-5 to TRBJ1-1; D possibly corresponds to TRBD1 (6 bases). This CDR3 is 13 amino acids long. Trimming removed 0 bases from V and 10 bases from J, with 12 bases in between. Germline CDR1 and CDR2: LGHNT and FRNRAP. This CDR3 reads CASGLVSARGAFF. The CDR3, as DNA: TGTGCTAGTGGTTTGGTCTCGGCCAGGGGAGCTTTCTTT.

The genes are TRBV6-5 and TRBJ2-7; 10 nucleotides match TRBD1. The CDR3 is 16 residues long. CDR1 is MNHEY, CDR2 SVGAGI, per germline. Unmatched junction bases numbered 6, after V lost 2 bases and J lost 2 bases. This CDR3 is CASSYRGTGVTYEQYF. For the CDR3, the DNA is TGTGCCAGCAGTTACCGCGGGACAGGGGTCACCTACGAGCAGTACTTC.

The chain couples TRBV7-3 to TRBJ1-2; possibly TRBD1 for D (5 bases). Germline CDR1 SGHTA, CDR2 FQGTGA. This CDR3 has 13 residues. The V end lost 3 bases, the J end lost 4 bases, and 9 bases lay between the germline ends. CDR3 amino acids: CASSLEGLYGYTF. The DNA for the CDR3 is TGTGCCAGCAGCTTGGAGGGGCTCTATGGCTACACCTTC.

Only one count was recorded for this clone. The chain combines TRBV5-1 with TRBJ2-5, with no clear D. The ends were cut back, 4 bases at V and 1 base at J, with 14 bases in the middle. CDR3 length: 15 amino acids. Germline assignment: CDR1 SGHRS and CDR2 YFSETQ. As DNA, the CDR3 is TGCGCCAGCAGCCACCTACCCGGTGCCCAAGAGACCCAGTACTTC. This sequence encodes CASSHLPGAQETQYF.

The CDR3 loop is CASSLTGNTEAFF. The CDR3, as DNA: TGTGCCAGCAGCTTAACAGGGAACACTGAAGCTTTCTTT. The chain carries TRBV7-8 and TRBJ1-1, with a possible D match to TRBD1 (5 bases). V was clipped by 2 bases and J by 1 base, with 5 bases between them. The CDR3 spans 13 residues. Germline V gene sequence: CDR1 SGHVS, CDR2 FQNEAQ.

The V gene is TRBV18, the J gene TRBJ2-5; 7 nucleotides match TRBD1. V gave up 4 bases and J gave up 5 bases; unmatched junction bases: 7. The CDR3 spans 14 residues. Germline values: CDR1 KGHSH, CDR2 LQKENI. CDR3 sequence reads: CASSREGAGETQYF. CDR3 nucleotides: TGTGCCAGCTCACGAGAGGGGGCTGGGGAGACCCAGTACTTC.

This clone has a single count. This sequence joins TRBV4-1 and TRBJ2-3; 16 bases fit TRBD2. Germline V lookup: CDR1 MGHRA, CDR2 YSYEKL. V was pared by 4 bases and J by 10 bases, with 11 bases of the junction left unmatched. The CDR3 runs 17 residues. The CDR3 DNA sequence: TGCGCCAGCAGCCCCCGATGGGGACTAGCGGGGGGGATGGCGCAGTATTTT. Amino acids: CASSPRWGLAGGMAQYF.

This clone was picked up a small number of times. The gene calls are TRBV7-3 and TRBJ1-5; tentatively, D is TRBD1 (5 bases). CDR3 length equals 13 residues. Trimming took off 5 bases at V and 4 bases at J, with 9 bases between the two ends. Germline V gene data show CDR1 as SGHTA and CDR2 as FQGTGA. For the CDR3, the DNA is TGTGCCAGCAGCGCTACAGGTAATCAGCCCCAGCATTTT. Translation gives CASSATGNQPQHF. The whole variable domain, filled in from reference TRBV7-3 and TRBJ1-5, reads GAGVSQTPSNKVTEKGKYVELRCDPISGHTALYWYRQSLGQGPEFLIYFQGTGAADDSGLPNDRFFAVRPEGSVSTLKIQRTERGDSAVYLCASSATGNQPQHFGDGTRLSIL.

The V call is TRBV19, the J call TRBJ1-1; a weak D match, TRBD1 (5 bases). Trimming shortened V by 6 bases and J by 2 bases, and 22 bases separated the two germline ends. The CDR3 is 17 amino acids. Germline V gives CDR1 LNHDA, CDR2 SQIVND (reference sequence). CDR3 DNA: TGTGCCAGTAGAACGAAGCAGGCGGGGGAGATCAACACTGAAGCTTTCTTT. Translating gives CASRTKQAGEINTEAFF.